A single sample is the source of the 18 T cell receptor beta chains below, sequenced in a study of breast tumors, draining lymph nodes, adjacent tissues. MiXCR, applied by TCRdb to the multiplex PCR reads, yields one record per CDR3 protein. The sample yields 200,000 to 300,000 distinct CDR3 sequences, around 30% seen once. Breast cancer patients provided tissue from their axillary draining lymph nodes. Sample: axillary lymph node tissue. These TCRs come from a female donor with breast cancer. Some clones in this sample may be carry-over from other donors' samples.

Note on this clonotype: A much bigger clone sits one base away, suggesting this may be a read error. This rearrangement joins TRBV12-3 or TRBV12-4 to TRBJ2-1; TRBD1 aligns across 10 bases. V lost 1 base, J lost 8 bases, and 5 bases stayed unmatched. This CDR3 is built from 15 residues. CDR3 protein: CASSLGGQGRDEQFF. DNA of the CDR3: TGTGCCAGCAGTTTAGGGGGACAGGGGAGGGATGAGCAGTTCTTC.

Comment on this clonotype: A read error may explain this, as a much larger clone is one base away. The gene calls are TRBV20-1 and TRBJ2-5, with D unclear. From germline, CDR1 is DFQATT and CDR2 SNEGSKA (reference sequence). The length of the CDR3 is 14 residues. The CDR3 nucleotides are TGCAGTGCTAGTTTGCGGATCCCCCAAGCGACCCAGTACTTC. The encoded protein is CSASLRIPQATQYF.

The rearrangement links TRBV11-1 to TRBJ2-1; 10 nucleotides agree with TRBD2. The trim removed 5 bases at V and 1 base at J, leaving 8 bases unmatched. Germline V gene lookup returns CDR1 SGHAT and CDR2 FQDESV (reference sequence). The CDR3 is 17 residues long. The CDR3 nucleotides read TGTGCCAGCAGCCCTTACGAGCGGGAGGGATCCTACAATGAGCAGTTCTTC. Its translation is CASSPYEREGSYNEQFF.

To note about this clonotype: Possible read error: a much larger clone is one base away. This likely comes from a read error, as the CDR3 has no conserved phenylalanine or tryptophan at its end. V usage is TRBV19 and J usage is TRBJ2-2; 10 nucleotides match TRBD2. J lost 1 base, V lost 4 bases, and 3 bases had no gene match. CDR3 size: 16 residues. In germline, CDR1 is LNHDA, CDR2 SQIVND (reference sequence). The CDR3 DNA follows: TGTGCCAGTAGTACCTGGACTAGCGGGAACACCGGGGAGCTGTTTCTT. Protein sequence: CASSTWTSGNTGELFL.

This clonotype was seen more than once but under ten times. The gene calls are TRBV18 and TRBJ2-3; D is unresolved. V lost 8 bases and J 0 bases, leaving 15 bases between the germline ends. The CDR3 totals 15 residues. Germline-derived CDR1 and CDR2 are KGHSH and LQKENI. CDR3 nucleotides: TGTGCCAGCACAAGGACGGATACTAGCACAGATACGCAGTATTTT. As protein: CASTRTDTSTDTQYF.

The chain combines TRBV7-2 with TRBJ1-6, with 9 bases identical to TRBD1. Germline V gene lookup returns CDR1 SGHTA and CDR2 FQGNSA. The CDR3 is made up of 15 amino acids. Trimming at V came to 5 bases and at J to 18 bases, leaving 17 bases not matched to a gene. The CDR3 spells CASSPDRGANSPAHF. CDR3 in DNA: TGTGCCAGCAGCCCGGACAGGGGTGCGAATTCTCCGGCCCACTTT.

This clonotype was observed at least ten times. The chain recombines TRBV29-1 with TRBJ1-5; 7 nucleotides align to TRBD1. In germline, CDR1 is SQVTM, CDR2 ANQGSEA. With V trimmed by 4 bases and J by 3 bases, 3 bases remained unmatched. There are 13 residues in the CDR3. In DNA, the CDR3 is TGCAGCGTTGGACAGGGAATCAATCAGCCCCAGCATTTT. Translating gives CSVGQGINQPQHF.

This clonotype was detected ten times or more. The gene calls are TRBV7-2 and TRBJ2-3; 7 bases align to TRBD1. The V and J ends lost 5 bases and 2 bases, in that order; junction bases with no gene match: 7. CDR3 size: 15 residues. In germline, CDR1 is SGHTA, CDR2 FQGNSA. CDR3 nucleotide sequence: TGTGCCAGCAGCAGTACAGGGGTTTTCACAGATACGCAGTATTTT. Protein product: CASSSTGVFTDTQYF.

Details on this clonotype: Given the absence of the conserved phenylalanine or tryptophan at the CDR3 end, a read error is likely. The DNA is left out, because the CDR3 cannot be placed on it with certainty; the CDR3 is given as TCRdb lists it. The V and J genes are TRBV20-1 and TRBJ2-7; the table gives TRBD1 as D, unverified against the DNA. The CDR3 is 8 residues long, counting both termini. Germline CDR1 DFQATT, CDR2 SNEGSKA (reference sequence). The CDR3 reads CSASRFSG.

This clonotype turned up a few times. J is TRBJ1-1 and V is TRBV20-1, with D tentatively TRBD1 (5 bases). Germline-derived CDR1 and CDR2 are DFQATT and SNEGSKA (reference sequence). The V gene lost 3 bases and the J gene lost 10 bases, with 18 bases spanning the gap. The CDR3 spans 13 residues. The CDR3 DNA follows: TGCAGTGCTAGGGCACTGGGGGGGACCCCAGCTTTCTTT. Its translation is CSARALGGTPAFF.

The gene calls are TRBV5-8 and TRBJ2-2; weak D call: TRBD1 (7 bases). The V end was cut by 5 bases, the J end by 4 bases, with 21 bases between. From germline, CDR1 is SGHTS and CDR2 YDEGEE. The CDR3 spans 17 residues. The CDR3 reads CASSEEGQGVGTGELFF. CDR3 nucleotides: TGTGCCAGCAGTGAGGAGGGGCAGGGGGTGGGCACCGGGGAGCTGTTTTTT.

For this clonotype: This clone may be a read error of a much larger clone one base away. CDR3 nucleotides: TGTGCCAGCAGTTTCGCGACGGCCCAGGGTGAAGAGCAGTACTTC. Amino acids: CASSFATAQGEEQYF. This chain uses TRBV12-3 or TRBV12-4 with TRBJ2-7; D is possibly TRBD1 (5 bases). The CDR3 is 15 amino acids. V was clipped by 3 bases and J by 7 bases, with 19 bases between them.

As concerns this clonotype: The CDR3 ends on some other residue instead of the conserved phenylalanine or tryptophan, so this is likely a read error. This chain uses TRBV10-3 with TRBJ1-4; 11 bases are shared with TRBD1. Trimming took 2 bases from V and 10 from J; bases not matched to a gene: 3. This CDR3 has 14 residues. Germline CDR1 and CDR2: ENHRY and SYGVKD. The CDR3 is CAISEGGTGGKLFL. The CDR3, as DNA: TGTGCCATCAGTGAGGGGGGGACAGGGGGAAAACTGTTTCTT.

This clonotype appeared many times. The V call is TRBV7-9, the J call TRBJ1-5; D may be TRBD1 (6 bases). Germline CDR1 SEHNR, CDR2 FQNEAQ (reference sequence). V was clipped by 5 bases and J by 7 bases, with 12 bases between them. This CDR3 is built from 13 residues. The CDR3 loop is CASSNFDRQPQHF. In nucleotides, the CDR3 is TGTGCCAGCAGCAATTTCGACAGGCAGCCCCAGCATTTT.

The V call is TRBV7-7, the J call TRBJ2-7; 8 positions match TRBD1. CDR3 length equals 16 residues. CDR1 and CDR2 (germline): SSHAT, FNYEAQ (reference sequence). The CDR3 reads CANSLVGQGVGYEQYF. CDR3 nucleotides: TGTGCTAACAGCTTAGTCGGACAGGGAGTTGGCTACGAGCAGTACTTC.

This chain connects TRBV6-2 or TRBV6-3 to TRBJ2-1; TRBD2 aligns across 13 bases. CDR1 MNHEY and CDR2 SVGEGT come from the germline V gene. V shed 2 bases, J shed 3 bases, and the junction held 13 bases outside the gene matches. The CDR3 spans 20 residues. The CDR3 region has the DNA TGTGCCAGCAGTTACGGGGCCCGGACTAGCGGGAGAGATATCTACAATGAGCAGTTCTTC. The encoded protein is CASSYGARTSGRDIYNEQFF.

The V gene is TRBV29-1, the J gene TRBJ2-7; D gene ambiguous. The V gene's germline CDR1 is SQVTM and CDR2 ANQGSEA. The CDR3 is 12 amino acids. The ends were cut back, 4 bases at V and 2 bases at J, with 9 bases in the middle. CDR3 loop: CSVVTPTYEQYF. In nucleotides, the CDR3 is TGCAGCGTTGTAACCCCAACCTACGAGCAGTACTTC.

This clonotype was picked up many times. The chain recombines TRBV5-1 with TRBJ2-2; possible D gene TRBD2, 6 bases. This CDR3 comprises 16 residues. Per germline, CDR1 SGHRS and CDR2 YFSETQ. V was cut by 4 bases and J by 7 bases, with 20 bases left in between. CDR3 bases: TGCGCCAGCAGCCCGTCTTTGGCGGGGCTTAGCGGGGAGCTGTTTTTT. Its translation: CASSPSLAGLSGELFF.